This T cell receptor (beta chain) is from a study of Ad26.COV2.S vaccination and SARS-CoV-2 variants. Study conclusions and caveats: Higher spike-specific TCR breadth was found in vaccine recipients than in placebo recipients.

This clone was counted only a few times. As yet, its antigen is unknown. Generated by immunoSEQ multiplex PCR, the TCRdb table keeps only in-frame clones and is missing some. The data contain a few hundred thousand clones, around 87% of them singletons. CDR3 size: 14 residues. V lost 3 bases to trimming and J lost 2 bases, with 10 bases between them. The germline V gene has CDR1 MNHEY and CDR2 SMNVEV (reference sequence). Treatment described: 15 to 20 received Ad26.COV2.S at low or high dose, single or two shots; 5 received placebo; per-sample allocation not given. Day 63 after the first vaccine or placebo injection was the time point for sampling. Spike of the Wuhan-strain SARS-CoV-2 was expressed by an Ad26 vector, which formed the vaccine.

Sequences were derived from peripheral blood, sampled in a trial of Ad26.COV2.S vaccine versus placebo. The chain combines TRBV27 with TRBJ1-1; weak D call: TRBD1 (5 bases). This receptor was obtained from a person between 18 and 65 years old who received the Ad26.COV2.S COVID-19 vaccine or a placebo. The CDR3 is CASSFGGLNTEAFF. The CDR3 coding sequence is TGTGCCAGCAGTTTTGGGGGTCTTAACACTGAAGCTTTCTTT.